This TCR beta chain was sequenced for a study of beta chain features in type 1 diabetes. About this clone itself: The antigen is not known.

The V segment lost 0 bases and the J segment 3 bases; nucleotides outside the gene matches: 4. The CDR3 length is 15 residues. The germline V gene encodes CDR1 KGHSH and CDR2 LQKENI. Study-wide points: Moderately but significantly shorter TCRB CDR3s were found in Type 1 diabetes patients in all four CD4+ subsets.

One heparinised draw, averaging about 0.11 L, was taken per donor. The sequenced template was cDNA made from the entire isolated RNA. Some clones are missing from TCRdb's copy, which holds only in-frame ones; the method was immunoSEQ multiplex PCR. The data hold about 140,000 clones, with roughly 7.2% observed a single time. J is TRBJ2-7 and V is TRBV18, with 8 bases matching TRBD1. This TCR derives from a woman aged 25 to 39 in good health. Sequenced: central memory CD4+ T cells from blood. Here the CDR3 DNA reads TGTGCCAGCTCACCACCGCCACAGGGGGTCTACGAGCAGTACTTC. This codes for CASSPPPQGVYEQYF. Filled out from reference TRBV18 and TRBJ2-7, the complete variable domain reads NAGVMQNPRHLVRRRGQEARLRCSPMKGHSHVYWYRQLPEEGLKFMVYLQKENIIDESGMPKERFSAEFPKEGPSILRIQQVVRGDSAAYFCASSPPPQGVYEQYFGPGTRLTVT.